The entry below gives a single TCR beta chain sequence along with its context. This clone was observed a single time. Its antigen specificity is not known. Base qualities are not recorded, but no much larger clone differs from it by a single base. This specimen belongs to a study of shared clonotypes between healthy human individuals (dated by TCRdb to 2018 to 2021). Regarding the research as a whole: Three men and two women, aged 18 to 49 years, made up the cohort. Per donor, three plates each were used for CD4 naive and CD4 memory, two for CD8 naive, and one for CD8 memory. To estimate repertoire size and how much clonotype sharing occurs between individuals, the study deeply sequenced the blood TCR repertoires of 5 or 6 healthy adults. To increase sequencing depth and limit assay-specific biases, different laboratories used diverse techniques to prepare libraries and sequence TCR repertoires. Per donor, leukapheresis produced somewhere between about 0.9 and 9.5 billion PBMCs. The investigation overall reported the following: Because the study included a small number of donors, the genetic and exposure-history diversity represented was limited. Roughly 5% of naive CD4, 3.5% of naive CD8, approximately 2% of memory CD4, and roughly 0.4% of memory CD8 clonotypes were shared across several donors. Pairwise subsampling led to the expectation that sequencing depth would affect the degree of clonotype sharing among donors. Incomplete sequencing was indicated by rarefaction of sorted-subset datasets, despite the large sequencing depth. Compared with non-shared clonotypes, the clonotypes found in all four sorted-subset donors had higher generation probabilities. Larger estimated clonotype richness was generally found for naive subsets than for memory subsets. Sampling was limited to blood, and TCR repertoires in tissue likely differ from TCR repertoires in blood.

Using the deep immunoSEQ assay, TCR CDR3 regions were amplified from genomic DNA by multiplex PCR. Extracted genomic DNA from each cell subset was distributed evenly across all wells of several immunoSEQ 96-well plates, and each plate was treated as a replicate. Each replicate PCR for sorted subsets received around 0.2 ug genomic DNA, equal to roughly 30,000 T cell genomes. The purified libraries were quantified using a Qubit 3.0 fluorometer, sized with a Bioanalyzer 2100, and then quantified again using the KAPA Library Quantification kit. A separate single-read 150-cycle Illumina NextSeq 550 flow cell was used to sequence each immunoSEQ 96-well plate. Concerning the study's data processing: Because the immunoSEQ output included only junctional sequences and no quality scores, the filtering could not be the same as the filtering used for full-length reads. To assign V/J genes and CDR3, sequences were annotated using PyIR, a Python wrapper for IgBLAST v1.9, with IMGT germline references. Reads were filtered out if the reads had weak V/J assignments (E-value above 1e-6), no CDR3, stop codons, out-of-frame junctions, or ambiguous translated residues. V3J clonotypes were defined as sequences sharing an identical inferred V gene, J gene, and CDR3 amino acid sequence. The percentage overlap between two repertoires was calculated by dividing the number of shared unique clonotypes by the size of the smaller repertoire. Three approaches were used to assess repertoire richness: RTK rarefaction, the Chao1 estimator, and Recon v2.1 estimates of unobserved clonotypes. For all TCRbeta clonotypes obtained by the gDNA method from a few donors, generation probabilities were computed with OLGA. The source is immuneACCESS, and TCRdb retained only in-frame sequences with V and J called. Part of the clones is not carried over; for the studies checked, unresolved V genes explain less than half of this, and the remainder is unexplained. D and trimming were read from the DNA, whereas the V and J calls and clone size are those reported in that table. This sample gives just over 2,000,000 clones in total; approximately 94% of them show up just once. The top ten clonotypes cover roughly 1% of the sample.

CD8 naive samples consisted of CD45RO-negative cells that were positively selected for CCR7, yielding a CD45RA+CCR7+ population without TemRA cells. Donors were healthy HIV-negative adults with no recently reported acute infections or vaccinations. All donors were Caucasian adults living in Nashville, Tennessee, USA. Blood was collected by leukapheresis, and PBMCs were isolated by Ficoll-Histopaque density gradient centrifugation and then cryopreserved in liquid nitrogen vapor phase. Analytical flow cytometry was used to check the purity and quantity of every magnetically sorted T cell population. From each sorted fraction, genomic DNA was isolated and quantified by UV absorbance on a Nanodrop 2000c. The CDR3 measures 11 amino acids from cysteine to phenylalanine. This entry keeps only the CDR3 DNA: 33 bases, framed from base 1. CDR1 and CDR2, per the germline V gene, are MGHRA and YSYEKL. V was cut back by 8 bases and J by 4 bases, leaving a gap of 5 bases between them.

The chain was built from TRBV4-1 and TRBJ2-2; tentative D gene TRBD1, with 5 bases matching. What was sequenced was naive CD8+ T cells sorted from blood. Explained via the paper, the cell subset or site label denotes: CD45RA+CCR7+. This receptor was taken from a man younger than 30 in good health. The CDR3 sequence is CASGATGELFF. The sequenced DNA is TGCGCCAGCGGGGCCACCGGGGAGCTGTTTTTT.